Listed here are 17 T cell receptor beta chains from one sample, sequenced in a study of blood T cell repertoires in COVID-19. Sequenced by immunoSEQ multiplex PCR; TCRdb stores in-frame clones only, minus some. The sample contains nearly 250,000 clones, 86% of which appear only once. Sequencing input: PBMCs or T cells enriched from blood (not recorded which). The receptors were gathered from a woman between 45 and 65 years old who had recovered from COVID-19.

The chain is built from TRBV6-5 and TRBJ2-3; weak D call: TRBD2 (6 bases). The CDR3 totals 13 residues. Trimming took 6 bases from V and 3 from J, leaving 10 bases between them. Germline lookup yields CDR1 MNHEY and CDR2 SVGAGI. The CDR3 DNA reads TGTGCCAGCAGAAGGGACTTTACAGATACGCAGTATTTT. It encodes CASRRDFTDTQYF.

This sequence joins TRBV6-2 or TRBV6-3 and TRBJ1-2; 9 nucleotides match TRBD1. J was trimmed by 6 bases and V by 5 bases; bases with no gene match: 13. This CDR3 has 16 amino acids. Germline V gives CDR1 MNHEY, CDR2 SVGEGT. The CDR3 bases are TGTGCCAGCAGTAGTCAGGACAGGGGACCCTTCGATGGCTACACCTTC. Amino acid sequence: CASSSQDRGPFDGYTF.

The chain uses TRBV11-2 and TRBJ2-1; D not resolved. The V gene lost 5 bases and the J gene lost 8 bases, with 13 bases spanning the gap. CDR1 and CDR2 from the germline V gene are SGHAT and FQNNGV. The CDR3 is 13 amino acids. The chain's CDR3 is CASSPLDADEQFF. CDR3 DNA: TGTGCCAGCAGCCCACTCGACGCGGATGAGCAGTTCTTC.

CDR3 DNA sequence: TGCGCCAGCAGCTTGGTATCTGGGGCCAATTCACCCCTCCACTTT. It is translated as CASSLVSGANSPLHF. This chain links TRBV5-1 with TRBJ1-6, with TRBD1 as a possible D gene (5 bases). The CDR3 has 15 amino acids. Germline CDR1 and CDR2: SGHRS and YFSETQ. The V and J ends lost 0 bases and 7 bases respectively, with 11 bases between them. Combining the CDR3 with reference TRBV5-1 and TRBJ1-6 gives the whole variable domain KAGVTQTPRYLIKTRGQQVTLSCSPISGHRSVSWYQQTPGQGLQFLFEYFSETQRNKGNFPGRFSGRQFSNSRSEMNVSTLELGDSALYLCASSLVSGANSPLHFGNGTRLTVT.

This sequence joins TRBV6-5 and TRBJ2-5, with D possibly TRBD1 on 6 matching bases. V was shortened by 11 bases and J by 4 bases, with 14 bases between the two germline ends. Germline V gene sequence: CDR1 MNHEY, CDR2 SVGAGI. This CDR3 contains 12 residues. Written as DNA, the CDR3 is TGTGCCCTGGGACACACATTAGAGACCCAGTACTTC. Its translation is CALGHTLETQYF.

The chain links TRBV7-8 to TRBJ1-4, with unresolved D. This CDR3 has 16 residues. The germline gives CDR1 SGHVS, CDR2 FQNEAQ. V lost 0 bases and J 8 bases, leaving 16 bases between the germline ends. DNA for the CDR3: TGTGCCAGCAGCTTAGCGATGATAAGTCCAAGCGAAAAACTGTTTTTT. It translates to CASSLAMISPSEKLFF.

This rearrangement joins TRBV5-1 to TRBJ2-2; possible D gene TRBD2, 5 bases. Trimming removed 4 bases at V and 4 bases at J, with 14 bases between. CDR1 and CDR2 from the germline V gene are SGHRS and YFSETQ. The CDR3 has 15 amino acids. As DNA, the CDR3 is TGCGCCAGCAGCGGAGAAGGAGGCCGCACCGGGGAGCTGTTTTTT. This sequence encodes CASSGEGGRTGELFF.

J is TRBJ1-1 and V is TRBV19, with D tentatively TRBD1 (6 bases). CDR3 size: 14 residues. The V gene's germline CDR1 is LNHDA and CDR2 SQIVND (reference sequence). V was cut by 6 bases and J by 4 bases, with 15 bases left in between. CDR3 coding DNA: TGTGCCAGTAGAGGCCGGGGACATTTCACTGAAGCTTTCTTT. Its protein is CASRGRGHFTEAFF.

This chain connects TRBV6-2 or TRBV6-3 to TRBJ1-1; tentatively, D is TRBD1 (5 bases). Germline CDR1 is MNHEY and CDR2 is SVGEGT. The CDR3 covers 18 residues. Trimming stripped 5 bases from V and 3 bases from J, with 25 bases between. The CDR3 DNA reads as TGTGCCAGCAGTGCCCGCCAGGGTGGTAGTGGATTGGACACTGAAGCTTTCTTT. It encodes CASSARQGGSGLDTEAFF.

The rearrangement links TRBV14 to TRBJ2-2; TRBD2 aligns across 7 bases. The CDR3 is 15 residues long. The germline CDR1 and CDR2 sequences are SGHDN and FVKESK. J gave up 4 bases and V 3 bases, and 5 bases lay outside the gene matches. For the CDR3, the DNA is TGTGCCAGCAGCCACGGAGGACTAGTCACCGGGGAGCTGTTTTTT. Its protein is CASSHGGLVTGELFF.

This clone was seen a few times. The rearrangement links TRBV7-9 to TRBJ2-7; D might be TRBD2 (6 bases). Trimming took off 7 bases at V and 4 bases at J, with 17 bases between the two ends. CDR1 and CDR2 from the germline V gene are SEHNR and FQNEAQ (reference sequence). The CDR3 sequence is 14 residues long. CDR3 protein: CASTWVSGAYEQYF. Written as DNA, the CDR3 is TGTGCCAGCACCTGGGTTAGCGGAGCTTACGAGCAGTACTTC.

The gene calls are TRBV7-2 and TRBJ2-1; 9 bases match TRBD2. The CDR3 has 19 residues. Germline V gene sequence: CDR1 SGHTA, CDR2 FQGNSA. V was clipped by 0 bases and J by 1 base; unmatched bases: 10. In nucleotides, the CDR3 is TGTGCCAGCAGCTTAGCGCTGGCGGGAGGGGGAAAGTCCTACAATGAGCAGTTCTTC. This codes for CASSLALAGGGKSYNEQFF.

This clone was counted a few times. J is TRBJ1-5 and V is TRBV4-1; TRBD1 aligns across 7 bases. Germline lookup yields CDR1 MGHRA and CDR2 YSYEKL. The V and J ends lost 4 bases and 5 bases, in that order; junction bases with no gene match: 11. The CDR3 spans 16 residues. The CDR3 is CASSPMTGLIDQPQHF. CDR3 sequence (DNA): TGCGCCAGCAGCCCGATGACAGGGCTCATAGATCAGCCCCAGCATTTT.

V and J are TRBV7-3 and TRBJ2-1; TRBD2 matches 8 bases. From germline, CDR1 is SGHTA and CDR2 FQGTGA. V dropped 0 bases and J dropped 6; count of bases not matched to a gene: 7. The CDR3 sequence is 16 residues long. Here the CDR3 DNA reads TGTGCCAGCAGCTTAACCTTCCGGACTAGCACCAATGAGCAGTTCTTC. Translation gives CASSLTFRTSTNEQFF.

The gene calls are TRBV6-2 or TRBV6-3 and TRBJ2-7; the D gene is possibly TRBD2 (7 bases). The CDR3 is 21 amino acids. Germline CDR1 MNHEY, CDR2 SVGEGT. V lost 5 bases, J lost 4 bases, and 36 bases lay in between. DNA for the CDR3: TGTGCCAGCAGTAGGACAGAGCGGCGCGGGACTGGGAGGGTCTTGGTTTACGAGCAGTACTTC. Translation: CASSRTERRGTGRVLVYEQYF.

The chain carries TRBV5-1 and TRBJ2-6; 7 nucleotides line up with TRBD1. The CDR3 consists of 15 residues. V was clipped by 0 bases and J by 8 bases; unmatched bases: 5. CDR1 is SGHRS and CDR2 is YFSETQ in the germline V gene. CDR3 sequence: CASSLGQGSSNVLTF. The CDR3 DNA sequence: TGCGCCAGCAGCTTGGGACAGGGATCATCCAACGTCCTGACTTTC.

This clone was picked up a small number of times. The gene calls are TRBV7-3 and TRBJ2-5, with TRBD2 matching over 9 bases. Germline V gene data show CDR1 as SGHTA and CDR2 as FQGTGA. V lost 5 bases to trimming and J lost 5 bases; unmatched junction nucleotides: 12. The CDR3 length is 16 residues. Here the CDR3 DNA reads TGTGCCAGCAGCCCGGGGGCGGGAGGGCCGACGGAGACCCAGTACTTC. Protein sequence: CASSPGAGGPTETQYF.